This TCR beta chain was captured by sequencing in a study of blood T cell repertoires in COVID-19. The wider study: T cells, B-cell-depleted T cells, or PBMCs supplied cDNA or gDNA.

In the original workflow: Amplifying reference gene primers gave estimates of nucleated cell counts. Using immunoSEQ multiplex PCR, the repertoire was profiled, and TCRdb retains in-frame clones only, with some absent. Clone size and the V and J calls come from that table; the DNA yielded D and trimming. The data show over 110,000 clones, over 70% seen once. The table lists this clone with a count of one. Self-reported history from a screening survey and questionnaire set each donor's cohort. Symptom resolution, clearance, or two negative PCRs marked the recovered donors of Cohort 3. The receptor was isolated from a man between 60 and 75 years old who had recovered from COVID-19. Specimen: PBMCs or T cells enriched from blood (not recorded which).

The CDR3 protein is CASSIGQGAYNEQFF. The CDR3, as DNA: TGTGCCAGTAGTATAGGGCAGGGGGCCTACAATGAGCAGTTCTTC. This chain links TRBV19 with TRBJ2-1, with 7 bases identical to TRBD1. Germline CDR1 is LNHDA and CDR2 is SQIVND (reference sequence). V was pared by 1 base and J by 2 bases, with 2 bases of the junction left unmatched. CDR3 size: 15 residues.